This TCR beta chain was documented in a study of shared clonotypes between healthy human individuals. The data were produced by immunoSEQ multiplex PCR, yet TCRdb's version contains in-frame clones alone and is incomplete. The sample holds about 2.3 million clones, under 95% seen once. The length of the CDR3 is 14 residues. Germline CDR1 and CDR2: MNHNY and SVGAGI (reference sequence). V was trimmed by 5 bases and J by 2 bases, leaving 13 bases between them. This TCR was recovered from a young man in good health. Some clones in this sample may be carry-over from other donors' samples. V and J are TRBV6-6 and TRBJ2-7; D might be TRBD2 (5 bases). Sequenced material: naive CD4+ T cells from PBMCs. Regarding subset: CD45RA+ positively selected. DNA of the CDR3: TGTGCCAGCAGTCCCCGAAGCGGCCCCTACGAGCAGTACTTC. Translation gives CASSPRSGPYEQYF.